This record looks at one TCR beta chain sequence and its context. The source of the sample is a study of blood T cell repertoires in COVID-19. As for the study in general: COVID-19 samples, acute and convalescent, were from the United States, Italy and Spain. In each case, the material was cDNA or gDNA derived from T cells, B-cell-depleted T cells, or PBMCs.

In the authors' methods: Reference gene primer amplification gave estimated nucleated cell counts. Generated by immunoSEQ multiplex PCR, the TCRdb table keeps only in-frame clones and is missing some. Clone size and V and J calls were adopted from that table, with D and trimming inferred from the DNA. The sample gives some 130,000 clones, around nine tenths of which show up once; around 3.7% is in the top ten. Trimming took 5 bases from V and 7 from J; bases not matched to a gene: 13. This CDR3 has 17 residues. Germline V gene lookup returns CDR1 LGHDT and CDR2 YNNKEL (reference sequence). This receptor was identified in a man aged 50-60 years with active COVID-19. The chain uses TRBV3-1 (or the pseudogene TRBV3-2) and TRBJ1-6; 8 bases align to TRBD1. Sequencing input: peripheral blood. The CDR3 loop reads CASSKTWTGPRNSPLHF. CDR3 bases: TGTGCCAGCAGCAAGACCTGGACAGGGCCCCGCAATTCACCCCTCCACTTT.